This T cell receptor (beta chain) is from a study of shared clonotypes between healthy human individuals. Study findings and constraints: Shared across a few donors were around 5% of the naive CD4 clonotypes.

Profiled with immunoSEQ multiplex PCR; TCRdb holds only in-frame clones, not every one. The sample includes a few hundred thousand clones, about nine tenths of them seen just once. Comments on this clone: Its antigen is unidentified.

The TCR originated in a man in his late teens or twenties in good health. The sequencing input was memory CD8+ T cells sorted from blood. Subset meaning: CD45RO+ cells pooled with CCR7-negative TemRA cells.

CDR3 region: CASSVGWAVNSNQPQHF. The CDR3, as DNA: TGTGCCAGCAGTGTGGGGTGGGCGGTGAATAGCAATCAGCCCCAGCATTTT. The rearrangement links TRBV2 to TRBJ1-5, with D uncertain. From germline, CDR1 is SNHLY and CDR2 FYNNEI. Deletions cut 4 bases from V and 0 bases from J, with 16 bases between. This CDR3 is built from 17 residues. Looking up the rest from reference TRBV2 and TRBJ1-5 gives the full variable domain: EPEVTQTPSHQVTQMGQEVILRCVPISNHLYFYWYRQILGQKVEFLVSFYNNEISEKSEIFDDQFSVERPDGSNFTLKIRSTKLEDSAMYFCASSVGWAVNSNQPQHFGDGTRLSIL.